Detailed here is one TCR beta chain. Generated by immunoSEQ multiplex PCR, the TCRdb table keeps only in-frame clones and is missing some. The sample carries almost 15,000 clones, roughly 68% recorded once. These data originate in a study of graft-versus-host responses after intestinal transplantation. Trimming pared 5 bases from V and 6 bases from J, leaving 11 bases between. Germline V CDR1 and CDR2: SGHNT, YENEEA. The CDR3 loop spans 14 amino acids. Graft samples were processed, releasing intraepithelial and lamina propria lymphocytes. The rearrangement uses TRBV11-3 and TRBJ1-6; D possibly corresponds to TRBD1 (5 bases). This TCR derives from a human patient who received an intestinal transplant, so some T cells may come from the graft donor. Sequencing was performed on ileum tissue, taken approximately 780 days after intestinal transplantation. CDR3 sequence reads: CASSRQWSNSPLHF. CDR3 nucleotide sequence: TGTGCCAGCAGCAGACAGTGGTCTAATTCACCCCTCCACTTT.